These 8 T cell receptor beta chains came from one sample sequenced in a study of T-cell reconstitution after alpha-beta-depleted transplantation in children. This sample's TCRbeta library carried unique molecular identifier barcodes. One entry per CDR3 protein, called by TCRdb with MiXCR from the PCR reads. The sample contains fewer than 95,000 distinct CDR3 sequences, 12% of which appear only once. Sequences were derived from PBMCs from the stem cell graft donor, sampled from the stem cell graft. The receptor set was obtained from a human donor who donated a stem cell graft to a child with inherited bone marrow failure.

This chain links TRBV9 with TRBJ1-1, with a possible D match to TRBD1 (5 bases). The germline V and J ends were trimmed by 4 bases and 6 bases, with 16 bases remaining between them. This CDR3 spans 14 amino acids. CDR1 and CDR2 from the germline V gene are SGDLS and YYNGEE. The CDR3 region is CASSSRDEGSEAFF. CDR3 nucleotide sequence: TGTGCCAGCAGCTCCCGGGACGAGGGATCTGAAGCTTTCTTT.

The sample holds many counts of this clonotype. The chain is built from TRBV12-3 or TRBV12-4 and TRBJ2-2; D gene uncertain. Trimming took 6 bases from V and 6 from J, leaving 14 bases between them. The CDR3 has 14 amino acids. CDR3 in DNA: TGTGCCAGCAGCCCGACGACATCGGCCGGGGAGCTGTTTTTT. Protein product: CASSPTTSAGELFF.

This clonotype was picked up many times. The rearrangement uses TRBV4-1 and TRBJ2-7, with TRBD2 identical over 9 bases. This CDR3 comprises 14 residues. Germline CDR1 is MGHRA and CDR2 is YSYEKL. V was clipped by 1 base and J by 3 bases; unmatched bases: 1. CDR3 protein: CASSQGAGGYEQYF. The CDR3 coding sequence is TGCGCCAGCAGCCAAGGAGCGGGAGGCTACGAGCAGTACTTC.

This clonotype has just a few counts. CDR3 in amino acids: CASHSDGGGEKLFF. CDR3 sequence (DNA): TGTGCCAGCCACTCGGACGGGGGAGGTGAAAAACTGTTTTTT. The V call is TRBV7-9, the J call TRBJ1-4, with D perhaps matching TRBD1 (5 bases). Germline CDR1 and CDR2: SEHNR and FQNEAQ (reference sequence). The CDR3 loop spans 14 amino acids. Deletions cut 8 bases from V and 7 bases from J, with 17 bases between.

At least ten counts were recorded for this clonotype. The chain employs TRBV4-3 and TRBJ2-2; 10 bases match TRBD1. Germline CDR1 LGHNA, CDR2 YSLEER. This CDR3 contains 15 residues. V shed 4 bases and J 8 bases; nucleotides not matched to a gene: 7. In nucleotides, the CDR3 is TGCGCCAGCAGCCGCAGGACAGGGGGGTCAGGGGAGCTGTTTTTT. This encodes CASSRRTGGSGELFF.

Only a few counts were recorded for this clonotype. The rearrangement uses TRBV7-2 and TRBJ2-3, with 7 bases fitting TRBD2. The CDR3 loop spans 14 amino acids. Per germline, CDR1 SGHTA and CDR2 FQGNSA. V was clipped by 6 bases and J by 5 bases; unmatched bases: 8. CDR3 DNA: TGTGCCAGCAGGCGGGGGAATTTCGGAGATACGCAGTATTTT. This gives the protein CASRRGNFGDTQYF.

This clonotype was seen a handful of times. V usage is TRBV7-2 and J usage is TRBJ1-1; no firm D call. The CDR3 length is 13 residues. V was clipped by 3 bases and J by 4 bases, with 9 bases between them. Germline V gene data show CDR1 as SGHTA and CDR2 as FQGNSA. CDR3 region: CASSLGTLTEAFF. CDR3 DNA sequence: TGTGCCAGCAGCTTGGGAACCCTCACTGAAGCTTTCTTT.

This clonotype was counted only a few times. This clone may be a read error of a much larger clone one base away. The chain is built from TRBV4-2 and TRBJ2-7; 15 positions match TRBD2. The J segment lost 3 bases and the V segment lost 3 bases, leaving 3 bases of the junction unmatched. The length of the CDR3 is 16 residues. Germline CDR1 and CDR2: LGHNA and YNFKEQ. Written as DNA, the CDR3 is TGTGCCAGCAGCCACGGGGGACTAGCGGGGGGCTACGAGCAGTACTTC. It specifies CASSHGGLAGGYEQYF.